One and the same sample provided the 19 T cell receptor beta chains below, sequenced in a study of T cell repertoires in cytomegalovirus infection. TCRdb used MiXCR to reprocess the reads, holding one entry per CDR3 protein. The data show roughly 200,000 distinct CDR3 sequences, approximately 9.6% seen once. Sequenced material: PBMCs. The receptors come from a human donor in good health (CMV status not recorded). Some clones in this sample may be carry-over from other donors' samples.

As to this clonotype: The junction and the germline gene differ at one end; a read error may be behind it. This sequence joins TRBV7-8 and TRBJ1-1; D remains unclear. CDR3 length: 14 residues. Germline CDR1 is SGHVS and CDR2 is FQNEAQ. The DNA for the CDR3 is TGTGCCAGCGGCTTGTCACAATTGAACACTGAAGCTTTCTTT. Its protein is CASGLSQLNTEAFF. Complete variable domain (other parts from reference TRBV7-8 and TRBJ1-1): GAGVSQSPRYKVAKRGQDVALRCDPISGHVSLFWYQQALGQGPEFLTYFQNEAQLDKSGLPSDRFFAERPEGSVSTLKIQRTQQEDSAVYLCASGLSQLNTEAFFGQGTRLTVV.

The sample holds many counts of this clonotype. The CDR3 coding sequence is TGTGCCAGCAGGGGGACAGGGACCCTCTACGAGCAGTACTTC. Protein sequence: CASRGTGTLYEQYF. This rearrangement joins TRBV2 to TRBJ2-7; 9 nucleotides line up with TRBD1. Germline V gene data show CDR1 as SNHLY and CDR2 as FYNNEI. V dropped 6 bases and J dropped 3; count of bases not matched to a gene: 6. This CDR3 is 14 amino acids long.

This clonotype has a count of ten or more. This rearrangement joins TRBV29-1 to TRBJ2-5, with TRBD2 matching over 7 bases. Germline V gene lookup returns CDR1 SQVTM and CDR2 ANQGSEA. This CDR3 comprises 16 residues. Trimming cost V 0 bases and J 7 bases; bases outside gene matches: 14. CDR3 region: CSVEDLPGLLGVTQYF. Written as DNA, the CDR3 is TGCAGCGTTGAAGATCTCCCGGGACTATTGGGAGTGACCCAGTACTTC.

A few counts support this clonotype. V gene TRBV20-1 combines with J gene TRBJ2-2, with TRBD1 as a possible D gene (5 bases). The CDR3 spans 13 residues. From germline, CDR1 is DFQATT and CDR2 SNEGSKA (reference sequence). The CDR3 is CRAQGTNTGELFF. The CDR3 coding sequence is TGCAGAGCTCAGGGAACGAACACCGGGGAGCTGTTTTTT.

This clonotype was seen at least ten times. This rearrangement joins TRBV28 to TRBJ2-5, with 7 bases fitting TRBD2. The CDR3 spans 16 residues. Germline-derived CDR1 and CDR2 are MDHEN and SYDVKM. The V and J ends lost 6 bases and 2 bases, in that order; junction bases with no gene match: 12. The CDR3, as DNA: TGTGCCAGCAGCTATCGACAGATAGCGGGTCAAGAGACCCAGTACTTC. Translating it yields CASSYRQIAGQETQYF.

Of note for this clonotype: A single base separates this from a much larger clone, so it may be a read error. The chain joins TRBV28 to TRBJ1-5; possible D gene TRBD1, 5 bases. Germline CDR1 and CDR2: MDHEN and SYDVKM. With 10 bases removed from V and 5 bases from J, the gap between germline ends came to 18 bases. CDR3 length: 14 amino acids. CDR3 bases: TGTGCCAACAGGCCCCCGGGAGCTCATCAGCCCCAGCATTTT. Residues: CANRPPGAHQPQHF.

This clonotype was recorded at least ten times. The rearrangement uses TRBV7-3 and TRBJ2-1, with 9 bases fitting TRBD2. CDR3 length: 16 residues. The germline gives CDR1 SGHTA, CDR2 FQGTGA. Trimming cost V 4 bases and J 5 bases; bases outside gene matches: 9. The CDR3 sequence is CASSSEIAGENNEQFF. DNA of the CDR3: TGTGCCAGCAGCTCAGAAATAGCGGGAGAGAACAATGAGCAGTTCTTC.

This clonotype has a handful of counts. The chain joins TRBV24-1 to TRBJ1-1, with D perhaps matching TRBD1 (5 bases). This CDR3 is 15 amino acids long. Deletions cut 4 bases from V and 0 bases from J, with 11 bases between. Germline CDR1 is KGHDR and CDR2 is SFDVKD. CDR3 protein: CATSDNEGMNTEAFF. The CDR3 nucleotides read TGTGCCACCAGTGACAACGAGGGGATGAACACTGAAGCTTTCTTT.

This clonotype was recorded at least ten times. This chain joins TRBV29-1 and TRBJ2-7, with TRBD2 matching over 9 bases. The CDR3 is 13 amino acids. V trimming: 3 bases; J trimming: 4 bases; junction bases outside the gene matches: 4. Germline V gives CDR1 SQVTM, CDR2 ANQGSEA. The CDR3 DNA sequence: TGCAGCGTTGACACGGGACTAGCTTACGAGCAGTACTTC. Translation: CSVDTGLAYEQYF.

DNA of the CDR3: TGTGCCAGCAGTTTAGTTGTCCCGGGACTAGCGGGAGGATCCCGATCGACCGGGGAGCTGTTTTTT. Amino acid sequence: CASSLVVPGLAGGSRSTGELFF. The chain carries TRBV12-3 or TRBV12-4 and TRBJ2-2; the match to TRBD2 covers 15 bases. The CDR3 spans 22 residues. The junction had 17 bases not matched to a gene; V was cut back by 1 base and J by 5 bases.

As to this clonotype: A much larger clone lies a single base off, so this may be a read error. The genes are TRBV7-4 and TRBJ1-1; D uncertain. There are 13 residues in the CDR3. From germline, CDR1 is SGHVT and CDR2 SQSDAQ. The CDR3, as DNA: TGTACCAGCAGCTTATCATCGAACACTGAAGCTTTCTTT. Its protein is CTSSLSSNTEAFF.

This clonotype was observed at least ten times. The genes are TRBV25-1 and TRBJ1-1; D possibly corresponds to TRBD1 (6 bases). Germline V gene sequence: CDR1 MGHDK, CDR2 SYGVNS. The CDR3 runs to 14 residues. V shed 5 bases and J shed 5 bases, with 15 bases lying between them. CDR3 loop: CASSYTGTGTEAFF. CDR3 DNA: TGTGCCAGCAGTTACACAGGGACGGGGACTGAAGCTTTCTTT.

V is TRBV9 and J is TRBJ2-7, with 7 bases matching TRBD2. With V trimmed by 3 bases and J by 0 bases, 6 bases remained unmatched. Germline-derived CDR1 and CDR2 are SGDLS and YYNGEE. The CDR3 totals 15 residues. This CDR3 reads CASSASGTTSYEQYF. DNA for the CDR3: TGTGCCAGCAGCGCATCCGGGACTACCTCCTACGAGCAGTACTTC. Looking up the rest from reference TRBV9 and TRBJ2-7 gives the full variable domain: DSGVTQTPKHLITATGQRVTLRCSPRSGDLSVYWYQQSLDQGLQFLIQYYNGEERAKGNILERFSAQQFPDLHSELNLSSLELGDSALYFCASSASGTTSYEQYFGPGTRLTVT.

This clonotype was observed at least ten times. This rearrangement joins TRBV28 to TRBJ2-7, with unresolved D. V was cut by 5 bases and J by 8 bases, with 16 bases left in between. The CDR3 totals 13 residues. Germline V gives CDR1 MDHEN, CDR2 SYDVKM. In DNA form, the CDR3 reads TGTGCCAGCAGTCCGACCCCAGCCTGGAAGCAGTACTTC. Translation: CASSPTPAWKQYF.

This clonotype was counted many times. The chain is built from TRBV27 and TRBJ1-2, with D hard to call. Germline values: CDR1 MNHEY, CDR2 SMNVEV (reference sequence). V was shortened by 5 bases and J by 4 bases, with 14 bases between the two germline ends. The CDR3 runs to 14 residues. The DNA for the CDR3 is TGTGCCAGCAGTCCGGTGGGGTACGGCTATGGCTACACCTTC. The encoded protein is CASSPVGYGYGYTF.

Ten or more counts support this clonotype. The CDR3 loop is CASSARQGYEQYF. The CDR3 nucleotides are TGTGCCAGCAGCGCGCGACAGGGCTACGAGCAGTACTTC. The genes are TRBV7-8 and TRBJ2-7; 7 nucleotides agree with TRBD1. Germline assignment: CDR1 SGHVS and CDR2 FQNEAQ. CDR3 size: 13 residues. The J segment lost 3 bases and the V segment lost 5 bases, leaving 4 bases of the junction unmatched.

At least ten counts were recorded for this clonotype. This chain links TRBV28 with TRBJ2-7, with 7 bases that match TRBD2. The trim removed 6 bases at V and 6 bases at J, leaving 14 bases unmatched. Germline CDR1 reads MDHEN; CDR2 reads SYDVKM. This CDR3 has 15 residues. The chain's CDR3 is CASSPAGGSWGEQYF. The CDR3 bases are TGTGCCAGCAGCCCCGCAGGCGGGAGTTGGGGCGAGCAGTACTTC. Complete variable domain (other parts from reference TRBV28 and TRBJ2-7): DVKVTQSSRYLVKRTGEKVFLECVQDMDHENMFWYRQDPGLGLRLIYFSYDVKMKEKGDIPEGYSVSREKKERFSLILESASTNQTSMYLCASSPAGGSWGEQYFGPGTRLTVT.

This clonotype has ten or more counts. The genes are TRBV15 and TRBJ1-1, with 8 bases identical to TRBD1. Germline CDR1 and CDR2: LNHNV and YYDKDF (reference sequence). With V trimmed by 5 bases and J by 2 bases, 4 bases remained unmatched. The CDR3 runs to 14 residues. The CDR3 DNA follows: TGTGCCACCAGCGGGGACAGGAGTAACACTGAAGCTTTCTTT. This encodes CATSGDRSNTEAFF.

This clonotype occurred a few times. The V and J genes are TRBV5-1 and TRBJ1-1, with 7 bases that match TRBD1. CDR1 is SGHRS, CDR2 YFSETQ, per germline. This CDR3 comprises 15 residues. V dropped 4 bases and J dropped 3; count of bases not matched to a gene: 9. CDR3 DNA: TGCGCCAGCAGCCAACGACAGGGAAGGGACACTGAAGCTTTCTTT. Translation: CASSQRQGRDTEAFF.